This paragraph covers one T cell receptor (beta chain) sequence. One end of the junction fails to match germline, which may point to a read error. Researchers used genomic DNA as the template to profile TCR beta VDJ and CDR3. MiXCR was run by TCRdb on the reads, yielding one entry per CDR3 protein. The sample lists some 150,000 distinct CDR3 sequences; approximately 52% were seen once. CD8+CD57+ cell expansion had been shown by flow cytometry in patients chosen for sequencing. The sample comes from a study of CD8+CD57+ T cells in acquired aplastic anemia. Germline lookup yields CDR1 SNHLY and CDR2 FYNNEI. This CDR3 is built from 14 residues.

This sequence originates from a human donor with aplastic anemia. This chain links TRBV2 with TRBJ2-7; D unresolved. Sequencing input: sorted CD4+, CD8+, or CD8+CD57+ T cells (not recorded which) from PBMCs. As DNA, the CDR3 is TGTGCCAGCAGTGAACGAGTCACCTCCCACGAGCAGTACTTC. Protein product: CASSERVTSHEQYF.